The rows below give T cell receptor beta chains drawn from one sample of a study of early T cells in non-severe SARS-CoV-2 infection. TCRdb analysed the 5' RACE reads with MiXCR anew, one entry per CDR3 protein. This sample has about 99,000 distinct CDR3 sequences, with over 15% found just once. Sequenced input: whole blood. The origin of the receptors is an adult who was a healthcare worker with PCR-confirmed SARS-CoV-2 infection or an uninfected control (not recorded which). The CDR3 runs from the conserved cysteine through the conserved F or W. D genes are given only for firm matches. The size entry is marked missing in some rows and otherwise reads once, few, many or a size class.

few,TRBJ2-7,TRBV5-6,NA,TGTGCCAGCAGCAGGGTAATGAGCCTCTCCTACGAGCAGTACTTC,CASSRVMSLSYEQYF
few,TRBJ2-7,TRBV6-2/TRBV6-3,NA,TGTGCCAGCAGTGGCGCGTCCTACGAGCAGTACTTC,CASSGASYEQYF
NA,TRBJ2-3,TRBV10-1,NA,TGCGCCAGCAGTGAAAGGCAGGGCACAGATACGCAGTATTTT,CASSERQGTDTQYF
NA,TRBJ2-5,TRBV11-2,NA,TGTGCCAGCAGCTTCTTCACGCCGGAGACCCAGTACTTC,CASSFFTPETQYF
NA,TRBJ2-7,TRBV7-9,TRBD1,TGTGCCAGCAGCCGGACAGGGGACGAGCAGTACTTC,CASSRTGDEQYF
few,TRBJ2-1,TRBV2,NA,TGTGCCAGCAGTGATGCTAGAAGCCCTTACAATGAGCAGTTCTTC,CASSDARSPYNEQFF
NA,TRBJ2-5,TRBV7-9,TRBD1,TGTGCCAGCAGCCCATTGACAGGGGGCTTCGAGACCCAGTACTTC,CASSPLTGGFETQYF
NA,TRBJ2-1,TRBV25-1,TRBD2,TGTGCCAGCAGTGAATATGGCGGGAGTGATGAGCAGTTCTTC,CASSEYGGSDEQFF
NA,TRBJ2-2,TRBV25-1,TRBD1,TGTGCCAGCAGGGGACAGGGGGACACCGGGGAGCTGTTTTTT,CASRGQGDTGELFF
few,TRBJ2-2,TRBV28,NA,TGTGCCAGTAGTTTTTTGGTTCCGAACACCGGGGAGCTGTTTTTT,CASSFLVPNTGELFF
few,TRBJ2-3,TRBV12-3/TRBV12-4,TRBD1,TGTGCCAGCAGGGCTCCGGGACAGGGGGCCACAGATACGCAGTATTTT,CASRAPGQGATDTQYF
NA,TRBJ1-4,TRBV28,TRBD1,TGTGCCAGCAGTTCTCGCTCCGGGACAGGGTTTCGCGAAAAACTGTTTTTT,CASSSRSGTGFREKLFF
NA,TRBJ2-1,TRBV27,NA,TGTGCCAGCAATGACGGGACTCACAATGAGCAGTTCTTC,CASNDGTHNEQFF
few,TRBJ2-3,TRBV2,NA,TGTGCCAGCAGTGATCCGGGACTTAGAGCAGATACGCAGTATTTT,CASSDPGLRADTQYF
few,TRBJ2-1,TRBV7-9,TRBD2,TGTGCCAGCACCCAGGGCGGGGGGGCAAAAGAGCAGTTCTTC,CASTQGGGAKEQFF
many,TRBJ2-6,TRBV7-9,NA,TGTGCCAGCAGCCGTTCCCCCTCTGGGGCCAACGTCCTGACTTTC,CASSRSPSGANVLTF
few,TRBJ2-3,TRBV7-7,NA,TGTGCCAGCAGCTTAGGACGTTCCGATACGCAGTATTTT,CASSLGRSDTQYF
NA,TRBJ1-1,TRBV28,TRBD1,TGTGCCAGCAGTAAGACAGGGTTCTCTGAAGCTTTCTTT,CASSKTGFSEAFF
NA,TRBJ1-1,TRBV18,TRBD1,TGTGCCAGCTCCCAGGGGGGAAGGACTGAAGCTTTCTTT,CASSQGGRTEAFF
many,TRBJ1-1,TRBV7-2,NA,TGTGCCAGCAGCTTATTCGGTAACACTGAAGCTTTCTTT,CASSLFGNTEAFF
NA,TRBJ1-1,TRBV14,NA,TGTGCCAGCAGTCCTTACCTCTTGGACGGGGGGGACACTGAAGCTTTCTTT,CASSPYLLDGGDTEAFF
many,TRBJ2-5,TRBV27,NA,TGTGCCAGCAGCGGAGGAGAGACCCAGTACTTC,CASSGGETQYF
many,TRBJ2-1,TRBV11-2,NA,TGTGCCAGCAGCCCCCCGGGTAACAATGAGCAGTTCTTC,CASSPPGNNEQFF
few,TRBJ2-1,TRBV6-5,TRBD2,TGTGCCAGCAGTTCCCCTAGCGGGAGATCCAGCAATGAGCAGTTCTTC,CASSSPSGRSSNEQFF
few,TRBJ2-2,TRBV29-1,TRBD2,TGCAGCGTCCGCTTCCTGTCACTAGCGGGAGTGAACACCGGGGAGCTGTTTTTT,CSVRFLSLAGVNTGELFF
NA,TRBJ2-7,TRBV2,TRBD1,TGTGCCAGCAAGGACAGGGGGCGTTACGAGCAGTACTTC,CASKDRGRYEQYF
NA,TRBJ2-2,TRBV20-1,NA,TGCAGTGCTACACGGTCAGGGCCCCTCACCGGGGAGCTGTTTTTT,CSATRSGPLTGELFF
NA,TRBJ2-1,TRBV12-3/TRBV12-4,NA,TGTGCCAGCAGTTTTGGGCGCTACAATGAGCAGTTCTTC,CASSFGRYNEQFF
NA,TRBJ1-3,TRBV7-9,NA,TGTGCCAGCAGTAACAGCCGACAGAGCTCTGGAAACACCATATATTTT,CASSNSRQSSGNTIYF
NA,TRBJ1-2,TRBV20-1,NA,TGCAGTGCGGCCGGTTATGGCTACACCTTC,CSAAGYGYTF
NA,TRBJ1-1,TRBV12-3/TRBV12-4,NA,TGTGCCAGCAGTCGAGTCTCGAACACTGAAGCTTTCTTT,CASSRVSNTEAFF
few,TRBJ2-2,TRBV10-3,TRBD1,TGTGCCATCAGTGACGGACAGGGTTTGGTTCCCGGGGAGCTGTTTTTT,CAISDGQGLVPGELFF
NA,TRBJ2-5,TRBV7-9,TRBD2,TGTGCCAGCAGCTTACTTCTGGCAGGGAGGGCGGAGACCCAGTACTTC,CASSLLLAGRAETQYF
few,TRBJ2-5,TRBV7-7,TRBD2,TGTGCTAGCAGCTTAGCGGGGACCGTAGAGACCCAGTACTTC,CASSLAGTVETQYF
NA,TRBJ2-7,TRBV29-1,TRBD2,TGCAGCGTTGTCACTAGCGGGGGGATTCACGAGCAGTACTTC,CSVVTSGGIHEQYF
few,TRBJ1-2,TRBV6-1,NA,TGTGCCAGCAGTCCCGGACAGACGTATGGCTACACCTTC,CASSPGQTYGYTF
NA,TRBJ2-6,TRBV20-1,NA,TGCAGTGCTAGCCTGCAGGGATCTGGGGCCGACGTCCTGACTTTC,CSASLQGSGADVLTF
NA,TRBJ2-1,TRBV30,TRBD1,TGTGCCTGGACCCGCGCCGGGACAGGGCCCTACAATGAGCAGTTCTTC,CAWTRAGTGPYNEQFF
NA,TRBJ1-1,TRBV3-1,NA,TGTGCCAGCAGCCAAGATGCACGGTTCACTGAAGCTTTCTTT,CASSQDARFTEAFF
NA,TRBJ1-3,TRBV10-2,NA,TGCGCCAGCAGTGAAGAGGGGGTTACTGGAAACACCATATATTTT,CASSEEGVTGNTIYF
NA,TRBJ1-2,TRBV28,NA,TGTGCCAGCAGGATGACAAGTTATGGCTACACCTTC,CASRMTSYGYTF